Listed below are T cell receptor beta chains from one sample, sequenced in a study of shared clonotypes between healthy human individuals. The data were produced by immunoSEQ multiplex PCR, yet TCRdb's version contains in-frame clones alone and is incomplete. The table shows approximately 1.1 million clones, with 75% to 85% occurring only once. The sequenced material came from memory CD4+ T cells from PBMCs. The receptors originated from a man aged 18 to 29 in good health. Some clones in this sample may be carry-over from other donors' samples. Each CDR3 is given with its conserved first and last residue. The order of the fields is D gene, V gene, J gene, clone size, CDR3 protein, CDR3 DNA. D genes are given only for firm matches. Some rows have no size entry. The others give once, few or many, or a class for an expanded clone.

>TRBD2|TRBV7-3|TRBJ2-2|once
CASSLTGGGTGELFF
TGTGCCAGCAGCTTAACCGGCGGGGGCACCGGGGAGCTGTTTTTT
>.|TRBV9|TRBJ2-7|.
CASSVDDATIYEQYF
TGTGCCAGCAGCGTAGACGATGCTACGATCTACGAGCAGTACTTC
>TRBD1|TRBV5-1|TRBJ2-7|.
CASSSGQPGQREQYF
TGCGCCAGCAGCTCGGGACAGCCAGGGCAGAGAGAGCAGTACTTC
>.|TRBV18|TRBJ2-7|.
CASSPLGSGTYEQYF
TGTGCCAGCTCACCTCTGGGGTCAGGGACCTACGAGCAGTACTTC
>.|TRBV9|TRBJ1-2|once
CASSALQGVGGYTF
TGTGCCAGCAGCGCACTACAGGGAGTCGGGGGCTACACCTTC
>.|TRBV6-5|TRBJ1-4|few
CASSYRDGRELFF
TGTGCCAGCAGTTATCGGGACGGGAGGGAACTGTTTTTT
>.|TRBV29-1|TRBJ1-2|.
CSVEGPGYTF
TGCAGCGTTGAGGGCCCTGGCTACACCTTC
>TRBD2|TRBV7-9|TRBJ2-7|.
CASRLAGVGEQYF
TGTGCCAGCCGACTAGCGGGAGTCGGGGAGCAGTACTTC
>.|TRBV7-2|TRBJ2-7|.
CASSPFSTYEQYF
TGTGCCAGCAGCCCGTTCTCGACCTACGAGCAGTACTTC
>TRBD2|TRBV30|TRBJ2-5|.
CAWSRGLAGVQYF
TGTGCCTGGAGTCGGGGACTAGCGGGAGTACAGTACTTC
>.|TRBV5-6|TRBJ2-5|.
CASSYSGETQYF
TGTGCCAGCAGCTACTCGGGGGAGACCCAGTACTTC
>TRBD2|TRBV30|TRBJ2-5|.
CAWRRGGGQETQYF
TGTGCCTGGAGGCGGGGGGGAGGACAAGAGACCCAGTACTTC
>.|TRBV2|TRBJ2-3|once
CASSELGLPRDTQYF
TGTGCCAGCAGTGAACTGGGGTTGCCGAGAGATACGCAGTATTTT
>.|TRBV6-5|TRBJ1-3|.
CASITTAPFTIYF
TGTGCCAGCATTACCACGGCCCCATTCACCATATATTTT
>.|TRBV30|TRBJ2-7|.
CAWSKARGYEQYF
TGTGCCTGGAGTAAGGCCAGGGGCTACGAGCAGTACTTC
>.|TRBV6-5|TRBJ2-4|.
CASSYGRVGIQYF
TGTGCCAGCAGTTACGGCCGGGTGGGCATTCAGTACTTC
>.|TRBV25-1|TRBJ1-2|.
CASSAPFGQGIYGYTF
TGTGCCAGCAGTGCCCCATTTGGGCAGGGGATCTATGGCTACACCTTC
>.|TRBV2|TRBJ2-5|.
CASSVEYQETQYF
TGTGCCAGCAGTGTGGAGTACCAAGAGACCCAGTACTTC
>.|TRBV5-4|TRBJ1-1|.
CASSSAPRPGQNTEAFF
TGTGCCAGCAGCTCCGCCCCGCGGCCAGGGCAGAACACTGAAGCTTTCTTT
>.|TRBV9|TRBJ2-3|.
CASGSGGTDTQYF
TGTGCCAGCGGGAGTGGGGGCACAGATACGCAGTATTTT
>.|TRBV28|TRBJ2-5|.
CASSPYRRGFGETQYF
TGTGCCAGCAGTCCCTATCGTCGGGGCTTTGGGGAGACCCAGTACTTC
>.|TRBV4-2|TRBJ2-7|.
CASSQEAQYEQYF
TGTGCCAGCAGCCAAGAAGCCCAGTACGAGCAGTACTTC
>TRBD1|TRBV7-2|TRBJ2-5|.
CASATLFGAGGRETQYF
TGTGCCAGCGCCACTCTCTTCGGGGCAGGGGGACGAGAGACCCAGTACTTC
>.|TRBV28|TRBJ2-7|.
CASSLGPGNEQYF
TGTGCCAGCAGTTTGGGACCTGGGAACGAGCAGTACTTC
>.|TRBV11-2|TRBJ1-1|.
CASSRWTENTEAFF
TGTGCCAGCAGCCGATGGACAGAGAACACTGAAGCTTTCTTT
>.|TRBV9|TRBJ2-3|.
CASTPGDTDTQYF
TGTGCCAGCACCCCGGGGGACACAGATACGCAGTATTTT
>TRBD1|TRBV7-7|TRBJ2-3|.
CASSSGQGWTDTQYF
TGTGCCAGCAGCTCCGGACAGGGTTGGACAGATACGCAGTATTTT
>TRBD1|TRBV28|TRBJ2-5|.
CASSLGGTGYGQETQYF
TGTGCCAGCAGTTTAGGCGGGACAGGGTATGGCCAAGAGACCCAGTACTTC
>TRBD1|TRBV6-6|TRBJ2-5|many
CASRLGQGSQETQYF
TGTGCCAGCAGGCTAGGACAGGGGAGCCAAGAGACCCAGTACTTC
>.|TRBV4-2|TRBJ2-2|few
CASSQEAVNTGELFF
TGTGCCAGCAGCCAAGAAGCGGTCAACACCGGGGAGCTGTTTTTT
>TRBD2|TRBV7-8|TRBJ2-3|few
CASSLPIGLADSTDTQYF
TGTGCCAGCAGCTTACCCATTGGACTAGCGGACAGCACAGATACGCAGTATTTT
>.|TRBV27|TRBJ1-2|.
CASMPLTTDLGYTF
TGTGCCAGCATGCCCCTCACGACGGACCTGGGCTACACCTTC
>TRBD2|TRBV14|TRBJ2-7|.
CASSHWREPGYEQYF
TGTGCCAGCAGCCACTGGCGGGAGCCCGGCTACGAGCAGTACTTC
>TRBD1|TRBV5-6|TRBJ1-2|.
CASSQPGQGVYGYTF
TGTGCCAGCAGCCAACCGGGACAGGGGGTCTATGGCTACACCTTC
>.|TRBV10-3|TRBJ1-1|.
CAMDSGKNTEAFF
TGTGCCATGGACTCGGGGAAGAACACTGAAGCTTTCTTT
>TRBD1|TRBV18|TRBJ2-3|.
CASSPPYREQGASDTQYF
TGTGCCAGCTCACCACCGTATAGAGAACAGGGGGCTTCGGATACGCAGTATTTT
>.|TRBV6-4|TRBJ1-1|.
CASSASGGNTEAFF
TGTGCCAGCAGTGCCTCGGGCGGGAACACTGAAGCTTTCTTT
>.|TRBV6-1|TRBJ2-7|.
CASSESSYEQYF
TGTGCCAGCAGTGAAAGCTCCTACGAGCAGTACTTC